This entry is about one T cell receptor (beta chain). Other DNA sequences in the sample encode the same CDR3. The germline V gene has CDR1 SQVTM and CDR2 ANQGSEA. This CDR3 spans 13 amino acids. V lost 5 bases to trimming and J lost 0 bases, with 10 bases between them. Participants came from about two dozen US areas, aged about 18 to 95 years. This sample stems from a study of blood T cell repertoires in COVID-19. In the study overall: The analysed material was cDNA or gDNA that came from T cells, B-cell-depleted T cells, or PBMCs.

Study processing details: Estimates of nucleated cell counts were drawn from the amplification of reference gene primers. The table came from immunoSEQ multiplex PCR; TCRdb's copy has only in-frame clones and leaves some out. V, J and clone size are those of that table, while D and trimming were read from the DNA. The sample holds 400,000 to 500,000 clones; 88% are singletons and the top ten take approximately 1.8%. The receptor was isolated from a woman aged 40 to 50 who had recovered from COVID-19. The chain employs TRBV29-1 and TRBJ1-1; TRBD1 might be the D (6 bases). The sample was PBMCs or T cells enriched from blood (not recorded which). As DNA, the CDR3 is TGCAGCGTTAGACAGGTCCTGAACACTGAAGCTTTCTTT. This sequence encodes CSVRQVLNTEAFF.